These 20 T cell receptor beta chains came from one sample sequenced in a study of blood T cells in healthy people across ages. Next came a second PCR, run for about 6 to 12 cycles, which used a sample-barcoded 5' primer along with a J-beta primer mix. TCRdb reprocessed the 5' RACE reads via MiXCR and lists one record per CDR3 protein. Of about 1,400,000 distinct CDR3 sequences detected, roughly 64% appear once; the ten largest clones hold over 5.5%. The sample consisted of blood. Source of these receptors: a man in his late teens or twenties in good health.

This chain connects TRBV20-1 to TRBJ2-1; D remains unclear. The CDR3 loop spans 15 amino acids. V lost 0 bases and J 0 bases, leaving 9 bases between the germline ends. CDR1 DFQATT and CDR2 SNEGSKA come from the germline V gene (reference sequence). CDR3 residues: CSAREGALSYNEQFF. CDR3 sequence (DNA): TGCAGTGCTAGAGAGGGCGCCCTCTCCTACAATGAGCAGTTCTTC.

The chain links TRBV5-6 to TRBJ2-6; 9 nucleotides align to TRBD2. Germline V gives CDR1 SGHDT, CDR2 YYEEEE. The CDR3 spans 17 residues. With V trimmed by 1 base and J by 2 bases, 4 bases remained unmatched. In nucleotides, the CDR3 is TGTGCCAGCAGCTTGTTGTTAGCGGGAGCTGGGGCCAACGTCCTGACTTTC. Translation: CASSLLLAGAGANVLTF.

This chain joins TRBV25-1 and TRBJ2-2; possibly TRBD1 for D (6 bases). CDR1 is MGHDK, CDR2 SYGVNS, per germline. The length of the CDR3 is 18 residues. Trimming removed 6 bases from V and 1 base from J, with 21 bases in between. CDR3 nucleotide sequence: TGTGCCAGCAGCCCCAGGCCTACCAGGGGCCTGAACACCGGGGAGCTGTTTTTT. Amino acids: CASSPRPTRGLNTGELFF.

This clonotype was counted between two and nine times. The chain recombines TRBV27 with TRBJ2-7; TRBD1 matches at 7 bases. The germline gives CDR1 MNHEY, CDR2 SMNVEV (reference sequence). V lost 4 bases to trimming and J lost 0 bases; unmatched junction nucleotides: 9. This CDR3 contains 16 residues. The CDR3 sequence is CASSYDRAQSSYEQYF. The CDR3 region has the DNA TGTGCCAGCAGTTATGACAGGGCGCAAAGCTCCTACGAGCAGTACTTC.

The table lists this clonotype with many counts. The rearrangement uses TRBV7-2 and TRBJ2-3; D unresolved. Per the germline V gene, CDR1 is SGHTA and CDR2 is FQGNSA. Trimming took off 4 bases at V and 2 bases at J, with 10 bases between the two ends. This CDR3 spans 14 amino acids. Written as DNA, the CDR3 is TGTGCCAGCAGCTCCGGCCCCCTCACAGATACGCAGTATTTT. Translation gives CASSSGPLTDTQYF.

The CDR3 sequence is CASSPGDSYSYEQYF. The CDR3 nucleotides read TGCGCCAGCAGCCCAGGGGACAGTTACTCCTACGAGCAGTACTTC. This chain connects TRBV5-1 to TRBJ2-7; 7 bases line up with TRBD1. There are 15 residues in the CDR3. Germline-derived CDR1 and CDR2 are SGHRS and YFSETQ. The V and J ends lost 4 bases and 0 bases, in that order; junction bases with no gene match: 7.

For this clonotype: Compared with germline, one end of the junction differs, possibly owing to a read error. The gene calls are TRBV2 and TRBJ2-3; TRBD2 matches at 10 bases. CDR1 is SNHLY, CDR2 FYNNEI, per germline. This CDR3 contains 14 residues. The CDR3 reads CASSRLAGTDMQYF. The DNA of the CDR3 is TGTGCCAGCAGCCGACTAGCGGGCACAGATATGCAGTATTTT.

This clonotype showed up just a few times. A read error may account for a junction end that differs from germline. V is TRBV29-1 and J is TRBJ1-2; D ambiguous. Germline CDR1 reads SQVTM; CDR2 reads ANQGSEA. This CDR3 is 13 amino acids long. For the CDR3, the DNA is TGCAGCGTTGAGGCAGGACTCCTCTATCGCTACACCTTC. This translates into CSVEAGLLYRYTF.

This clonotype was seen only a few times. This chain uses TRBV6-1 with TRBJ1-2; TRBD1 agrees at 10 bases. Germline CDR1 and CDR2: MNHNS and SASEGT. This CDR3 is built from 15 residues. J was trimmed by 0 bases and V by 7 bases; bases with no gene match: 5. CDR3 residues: CASNSGQGANYGYTF. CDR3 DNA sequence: TGTGCCAGCAACTCCGGACAGGGGGCTAACTATGGCTACACCTTC.

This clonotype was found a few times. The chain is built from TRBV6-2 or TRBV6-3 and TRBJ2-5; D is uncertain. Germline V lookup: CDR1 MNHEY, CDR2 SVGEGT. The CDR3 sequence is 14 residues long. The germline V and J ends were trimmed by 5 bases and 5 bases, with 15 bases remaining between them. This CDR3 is CASSPPGNIETQYF. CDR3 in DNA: TGTGCCAGCAGTCCGCCTGGGAATATTGAGACCCAGTACTTC.

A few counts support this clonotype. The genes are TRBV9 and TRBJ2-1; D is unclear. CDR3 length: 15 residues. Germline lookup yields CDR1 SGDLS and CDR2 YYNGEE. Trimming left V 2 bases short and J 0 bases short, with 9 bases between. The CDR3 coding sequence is TGTGCCAGCAGCGTCAGGCTGAGCTCCTACAATGAGCAGTTCTTC. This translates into CASSVRLSSYNEQFF.

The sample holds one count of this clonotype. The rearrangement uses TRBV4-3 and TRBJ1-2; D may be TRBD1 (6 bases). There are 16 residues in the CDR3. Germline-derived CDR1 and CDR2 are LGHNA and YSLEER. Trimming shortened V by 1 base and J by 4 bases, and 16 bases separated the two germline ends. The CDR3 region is CASSQAGTRRFYGYTF. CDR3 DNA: TGCGCCAGCAGCCAAGCAGGGACACGGAGGTTCTATGGCTACACCTTC.

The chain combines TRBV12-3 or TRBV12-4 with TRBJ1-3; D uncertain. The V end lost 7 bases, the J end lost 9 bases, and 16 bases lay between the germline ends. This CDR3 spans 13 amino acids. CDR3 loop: CASTRGQHLTIYF. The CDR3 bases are TGTGCCAGCACCCGAGGCCAGCACCTCACCATATATTTT.

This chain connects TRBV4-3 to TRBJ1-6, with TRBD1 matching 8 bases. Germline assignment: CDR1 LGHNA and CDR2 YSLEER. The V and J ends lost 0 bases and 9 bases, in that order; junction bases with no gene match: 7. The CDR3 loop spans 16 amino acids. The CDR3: CASSQDLGQALSPLHF. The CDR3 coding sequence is TGCGCCAGCAGCCAAGATCTGGGACAGGCCCTTTCACCCCTCCACTTT.

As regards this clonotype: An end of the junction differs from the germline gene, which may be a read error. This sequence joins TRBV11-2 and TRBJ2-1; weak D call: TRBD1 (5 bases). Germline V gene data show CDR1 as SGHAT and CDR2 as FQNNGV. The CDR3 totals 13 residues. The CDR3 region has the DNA TGTGCCAGCTGCCGTACGGCGGACAATGAGCAATTCTTC. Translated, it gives CASCRTADNEQFF.

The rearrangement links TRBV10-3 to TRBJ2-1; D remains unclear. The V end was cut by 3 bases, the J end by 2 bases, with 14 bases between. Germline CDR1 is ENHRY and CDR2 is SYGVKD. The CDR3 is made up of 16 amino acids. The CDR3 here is CAISEGPKGPYNEQFF. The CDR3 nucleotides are TGTGCCATCAGTGAAGGGCCAAAAGGCCCCTACAATGAGCAGTTCTTC.

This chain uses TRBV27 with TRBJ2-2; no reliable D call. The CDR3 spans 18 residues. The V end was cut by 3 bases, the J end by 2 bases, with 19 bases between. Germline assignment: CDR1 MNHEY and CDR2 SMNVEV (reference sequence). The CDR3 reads CASSLSVSHSINTGELFF. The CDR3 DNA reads TGTGCCAGCAGTTTGTCAGTTAGTCATTCCATAAACACCGGGGAGCTGTTTTTT.

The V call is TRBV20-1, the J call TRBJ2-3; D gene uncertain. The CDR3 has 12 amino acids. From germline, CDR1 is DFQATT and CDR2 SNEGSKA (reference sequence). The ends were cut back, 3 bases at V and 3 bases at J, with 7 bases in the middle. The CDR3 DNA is TGCAGTGCTAGCGCCCCTACAGATACGCAGTATTTT. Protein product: CSASAPTDTQYF.

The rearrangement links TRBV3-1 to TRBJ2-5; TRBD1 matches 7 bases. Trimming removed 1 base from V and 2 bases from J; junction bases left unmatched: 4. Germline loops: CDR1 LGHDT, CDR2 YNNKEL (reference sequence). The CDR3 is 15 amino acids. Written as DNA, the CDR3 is TGTGCCAGCAGCCAAGGGGGACAGAGACAAGAGACCCAGTACTTC. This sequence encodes CASSQGGQRQETQYF.

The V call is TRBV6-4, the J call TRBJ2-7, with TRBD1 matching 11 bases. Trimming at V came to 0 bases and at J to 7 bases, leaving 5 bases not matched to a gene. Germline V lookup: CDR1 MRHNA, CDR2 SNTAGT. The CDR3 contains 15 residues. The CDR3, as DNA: TGTGCCAGCAGTGACTCGCGGACAGGGGGCAATGAGCAGTACTTC. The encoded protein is CASSDSRTGGNEQYF.